The 28 T cell receptor beta chains below all came from one sample that was sequenced in a study of human T cells and chemical hapten exposure (dated by TCRdb to about 2021). Total RNA was extracted from unfractionated whole blood collected in Tempus Blood RNA tubes. During library preparation, unique molecular identifiers were attached to individual cDNA molecules so that TCRs could be counted quantitatively and reproducibly. The public reads were run again by TCRdb, first through fastp at Q25 and then through MiXCR, and only productive beta chains were kept. For every CDR3 protein sequence, its rows merge into one entry that carries the most common genes and DNA. This sample holds about 120,000 distinct CDR3 sequences; 8.5% to 9% were observed only once. The top ten hold 1.4% of the sample. The sample taken for sequencing was whole blood. The receptors were sampled from a human donor in good health. Some clones in this sample may be carry-over from other donors' samples. Donor details come from another sample of the same person, matched by shared clones.

The CDR3 DNA is TGCAGTGCTAGAGATGTCGGAACCGAGGGCTACGAGCAGTACTTC. It codes for CSARDVGTEGYEQYF. The chain employs TRBV20-1 and TRBJ2-7; possible D gene TRBD2, 5 bases. This CDR3 spans 15 amino acids. Germline lookup yields CDR1 DFQATT and CDR2 SNEGSKA (reference sequence). With 0 bases removed from V and 3 bases from J, the gap between germline ends came to 15 bases.

This clonotype was recorded at least ten times. This chain connects TRBV10-3 to TRBJ2-7; D is uncertain. Between the trimmed V and J ends, which lost 5 bases and 3 bases, there was a span of 23 bases. Per germline, CDR1 ENHRY and CDR2 SYGVKD. The length of the CDR3 is 17 residues. The CDR3, as DNA: TGTGCCATCAGTCTGTGGGTAGCTTCTTCCCAAAACTACGAGCAGTACTTC. It is translated as CAISLWVASSQNYEQYF.

There are many counts of this clonotype. The chain has TRBV19 and TRBJ2-1; D is perhaps TRBD1 (5 bases). Per germline, CDR1 LNHDA and CDR2 SQIVND (reference sequence). The CDR3 spans 13 residues. V shed 4 bases and J shed 7 bases, with 11 bases lying between them. The CDR3 loop is CASSKGMWNEQFF. The DNA for the CDR3 is TGTGCCAGTAGTAAGGGGATGTGGAATGAGCAGTTCTTC.

This clonotype was recorded many times. The rearrangement uses TRBV7-8 and TRBJ1-5, with D unresolved. CDR3 length: 16 amino acids. With 1 base removed from V and 0 bases from J, the gap between germline ends came to 10 bases. In germline, CDR1 is SGHVS, CDR2 FQNEAQ. The CDR3 spells CASSLGQPYSNQPQHF. The CDR3 coding sequence is TGTGCCAGCAGCTTAGGGCAGCCGTATAGCAATCAGCCCCAGCATTTT.

This clonotype was picked up a small number of times. The chain uses TRBV7-8 and TRBJ1-5; TRBD1 might be the D (5 bases). Trimming removed 5 bases from V and 9 bases from J, with 17 bases in between. Per the germline V gene, CDR1 is SGHVS and CDR2 is FQNEAQ. This CDR3 spans 14 amino acids. Written as DNA, the CDR3 is TGTGCCAGCAGCACCGCGGGACCTAACTCGCCCCAGCATTTT. Amino acids: CASSTAGPNSPQHF.

This clonotype was counted a few times. CDR3 DNA sequence: TGTGCCACCCAAATGACAGGCCTCTCTGGAAACACCATATATTTT. Encoded protein: CATQMTGLSGNTIYF. The V call is TRBV6-5, the J call TRBJ1-3; D perhaps matches TRBD1 (6 bases). Germline assignment: CDR1 MNHEY and CDR2 SVGAGI. Trimming took off 10 bases at V and 0 bases at J, with 16 bases between the two ends. The CDR3 spans 15 residues.

The V gene is TRBV5-1, the J gene TRBJ2-5; maybe TRBD1 (6 bases). The CDR3 is 13 residues long. The V gene's germline CDR1 is SGHRS and CDR2 YFSETQ. Trimming removed 2 bases from V and 3 bases from J, with 8 bases in between. The CDR3 spells CASSFPGEETQYF. As DNA, the CDR3 is TGCGCCAGCAGCTTTCCAGGGGAAGAGACCCAGTACTTC.

The rearrangement uses TRBV7-9 and TRBJ2-5, with unresolved D. The V and J ends lost 5 bases and 7 bases respectively, with 11 bases between them. CDR1 and CDR2 from the germline V gene are SEHNR and FQNEAQ (reference sequence). The CDR3 totals 12 residues. The CDR3 sequence: CASSKPQSTQYF. The CDR3 DNA follows: TGTGCCAGCAGCAAGCCACAGTCGACCCAGTACTTC.

This clonotype was seen a handful of times. The gene calls are TRBV3-1 and TRBJ1-1; D is undetermined. CDR3 size: 12 residues. Germline V gives CDR1 LGHDT, CDR2 YNNKEL (reference sequence). The V gene lost 1 base and the J gene lost 9 bases, with 9 bases spanning the gap. CDR3 in DNA: TGTGCCAGCAGCCAAGGGACTGCTAAAGCTTTCTTT. This gives the protein CASSQGTAKAFF.

This clonotype was recorded a few times. V is TRBV7-9 and J is TRBJ1-2; 8 bases line up with TRBD1. Per germline, CDR1 SEHNR and CDR2 FQNEAQ (reference sequence). The CDR3 is made up of 13 amino acids. The J segment lost 6 bases and the V segment lost 1 base, leaving 1 base of the junction unmatched. The chain's CDR3 is CASSLGTGNGYTF. CDR3 nucleotides: TGTGCCAGCAGCTTAGGGACAGGGAATGGCTACACCTTC.

The chain carries TRBV6-5 and TRBJ2-3; TRBD2 is a possible D gene (5 bases). The V end was cut by 4 bases, the J end by 1 base, with 12 bases between. Germline V lookup: CDR1 MNHEY, CDR2 SVGAGI. The CDR3 covers 15 residues. The CDR3 region is CASSFHPAGTDTQYF. In DNA, the CDR3 is TGTGCCAGCAGTTTCCACCCAGCGGGCACAGATACGCAGTATTTT.

This clonotype was detected only a few times. The V and J genes are TRBV25-1 and TRBJ2-1, with D maybe TRBD2 (6 bases). V lost 3 bases to trimming and J lost 5 bases, with 8 bases between them. Germline V lookup: CDR1 MGHDK, CDR2 SYGVNS. The CDR3 has 13 residues. CDR3 nucleotides: TGTGCCAGCAGTGAGGCGGGGAACAATGAGCAGTTCTTC. Translating it yields CASSEAGNNEQFF.

This clonotype was detected many times. The V and J genes are TRBV12-3 or TRBV12-4 and TRBJ2-7; 14 bases line up with TRBD2. CDR3 length: 16 amino acids. Germline trimming cut 5 bases from V and 5 bases from J; bases unmatched to any gene: 8. The CDR3 protein is CASSPPGLAGVHEQYF. The CDR3 coding sequence is TGTGCCAGCAGTCCGCCGGGACTAGCGGGGGTCCACGAGCAGTACTTC.

This chain joins TRBV6-5 and TRBJ1-2; weak D call: TRBD1 (5 bases). The CDR3 covers 16 residues. The germline CDR1 and CDR2 sequences are MNHEY and SVGAGI. V lost 2 bases, J lost 8 bases, and 21 bases lay in between. CDR3 residues: CASSYMGDPAMEGYTF. CDR3 DNA: TGTGCCAGCAGTTACATGGGGGACCCTGCTATGGAAGGCTACACCTTC.

This chain links TRBV20-1 with TRBJ2-3; TRBD2 might be the D (6 bases). Trimming took off 6 bases at V and 2 bases at J, with 24 bases between the two ends. This CDR3 contains 17 residues. Germline CDR1 and CDR2: DFQATT and SNEGSKA (reference sequence). CDR3 coding DNA: TGCAGTGCGACATCCATTGGGGGGAACTTTCCCACAGATACGCAGTATTTT. Amino acids: CSATSIGGNFPTDTQYF.

This clonotype was seen more than once but under ten times. The chain carries TRBV7-9 and TRBJ2-7; possibly TRBD2 for D (6 bases). Germline-derived CDR1 and CDR2 are SEHNR and FQNEAQ (reference sequence). V was trimmed by 3 bases and J by 4 bases, leaving 16 bases between them. The CDR3 length is 15 residues. The CDR3 spells CASSFRGPGGYEQYF. In nucleotides, the CDR3 is TGTGCCAGCAGCTTTAGGGGTCCCGGAGGGTACGAGCAGTACTTC.

This clonotype turned up a few times. The chain has TRBV6-5 and TRBJ1-4, with 8 bases that match TRBD1. Germline CDR1 is MNHEY and CDR2 is SVGAGI. V lost 2 bases to trimming and J lost 8 bases; unmatched junction nucleotides: 4. This CDR3 has 14 residues. As DNA, the CDR3 is TGTGCCAGCAGTTACAGACAGGGGTGGGAAAAACTGTTTTTT. Translation gives CASSYRQGWEKLFF.

This clonotype appeared a few times. V usage is TRBV21-1 and J usage is TRBJ2-2; TRBD1 is taken as the D call from the table, unchecked against the DNA. TRBV21-1 is termed a pseudogene. The CDR3 extends over 16 amino acids. This CDR3 reads CASSKVRTGNTGELFF. In nucleotides, the CDR3 is TGTGCCAGCAGCAAAGTTCGGACAGGGAACACCGGGGAGCTGTTTTTT.

This clonotype was seen many times. The chain couples TRBV7-6 to TRBJ2-1; 11 bases align to TRBD2. The CDR3 loop spans 15 amino acids. In germline, CDR1 is SGHVS, CDR2 FNYEAQ. V shed 5 bases, J shed 1 base, and the junction held 1 base outside the gene matches. The CDR3 bases are TGTGCCAGCAGCCGACTAGCGGGATCCTACAATGAGCAGTTCTTC. This codes for CASSRLAGSYNEQFF.

This clonotype was counted at least ten times. This chain links TRBV12-3 or TRBV12-4 with TRBJ2-3; D perhaps matches TRBD1 (5 bases). This CDR3 has 17 residues. V lost 1 base and J lost 0, with 14 bases in between. The CDR3 is CASSLGAGPSSTDTQYF. CDR3 nucleotides: TGTGCCAGCAGTTTAGGAGCAGGGCCCTCTAGCACAGATACGCAGTATTTT.

This sequence joins TRBV21-1 and TRBJ2-5; TRBD1, as called in the table, went unchecked against the DNA. TRBV21-1 is given as a pseudogene. The CDR3 contains 16 residues. Written as DNA, the CDR3 is TGTGCCAGCAGCAAAGGGGTCAACAGGGGGCCAGAGACCCAGTACTTC. It codes for CASSKGVNRGPETQYF.

This clonotype was picked up a small number of times. The chain carries TRBV5-1 and TRBJ2-6, with D tentatively TRBD1 (5 bases). Between the trimmed V and J ends, which lost 4 bases and 0 bases, there was a span of 8 bases. The CDR3 runs to 15 residues. Germline V gives CDR1 SGHRS, CDR2 YFSETQ. CDR3 bases: TGCGCCAGCAGCCTGGACAACTCTGGGGCCAACGTCCTGACTTTC. Its translation is CASSLDNSGANVLTF.

There are many counts of this clonotype. The chain links TRBV3-1 to TRBJ1-1; D possibly corresponds to TRBD1 (6 bases). This CDR3 spans 15 amino acids. Per the germline V gene, CDR1 is LGHDT and CDR2 is YNNKEL (reference sequence). Trimming left V 4 bases short and J 5 bases short, with 17 bases between. CDR3 sequence (DNA): TGTGCCAGCAGCCCCCCGGGGGCAGGGGTTACTGAAGCTTTCTTT. It specifies CASSPPGAGVTEAFF.

This clonotype was counted at least ten times. The chain recombines TRBV29-1 with TRBJ2-6; D gene uncertain. Germline CDR1 is SQVTM and CDR2 is ANQGSEA. The CDR3 covers 16 residues. V lost 3 bases and J lost 2, with 14 bases in between. CDR3 amino acids: CSVDRPGPAGANVLTF. The DNA for the CDR3 is TGCAGCGTTGACCGACCTGGGCCCGCTGGGGCCAACGTCCTGACTTTC.

The CDR3 protein is CASSNRGRGNTIYF. In DNA form, the CDR3 reads TGTGCCAGCAGCAATAGGGGCCGTGGAAACACCATATATTTT. The rearrangement links TRBV6-5 to TRBJ1-3, with D perhaps TRBD1 (5 bases). CDR1 is MNHEY, CDR2 SVGAGI, per germline. The CDR3 spans 14 residues. The V and J ends lost 6 bases and 3 bases respectively, with 12 bases between them.

This clonotype was recorded a few times. The chain is built from TRBV7-3 and TRBJ2-2; D unclear. This CDR3 spans 13 amino acids. Germline-derived CDR1 and CDR2 are SGHTA and FQGTGA. Trimming removed 3 bases from V and 8 bases from J, with 10 bases in between. Written as DNA, the CDR3 is TGTGCCAGCAGCTTTTCCTCTGGAGGGGAGCTGTTTTTT. Translating it yields CASSFSSGGELFF.

This sequence joins TRBV11-1 and TRBJ2-5, with 7 nucleotides matching TRBD1. This CDR3 contains 13 residues. V shed 1 base and J 4 bases; nucleotides not matched to a gene: 0. The germline V gene encodes CDR1 SGHAT and CDR2 FQDESV (reference sequence). CDR3: CASSLGQGETQYF. The CDR3 bases are TGTGCCAGCAGCTTAGGACAGGGAGAGACCCAGTACTTC.

This clonotype was seen a few times. The chain carries TRBV5-5 and TRBJ2-1; D gene uncertain. This CDR3 spans 13 amino acids. The V and J ends lost 2 bases and 9 bases respectively, with 12 bases between them. CDR1 and CDR2 (germline): SGHKS, YYEKEE (reference sequence). The CDR3 nucleotides are TGTGCCAGCAGCTTAGGACCTGTGGGTGAGCAGTTCTTC. Its translation: CASSLGPVGEQFF. Based on the CDR3 plus reference TRBV5-5 and TRBJ2-1, the full variable domain is DAGVTQSPTHLIKTRGQQVTLRCSPISGHKSVSWYQQVLGQGPQFIFQYYEKEERGRGNFPDRFSARQFPNYSSELNVNALLLGDSALYLCASSLGPVGEQFFGPGTRLTVL.